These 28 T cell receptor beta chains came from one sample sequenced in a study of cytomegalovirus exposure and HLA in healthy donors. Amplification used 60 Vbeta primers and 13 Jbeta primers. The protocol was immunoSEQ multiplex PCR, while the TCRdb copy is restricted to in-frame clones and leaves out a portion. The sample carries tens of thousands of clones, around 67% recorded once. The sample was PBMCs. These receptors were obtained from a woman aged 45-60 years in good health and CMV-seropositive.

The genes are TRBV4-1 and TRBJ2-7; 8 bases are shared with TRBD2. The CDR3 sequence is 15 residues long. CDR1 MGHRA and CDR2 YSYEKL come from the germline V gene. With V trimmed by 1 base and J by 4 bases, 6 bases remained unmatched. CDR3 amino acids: CASSQVAGTGYEQYF. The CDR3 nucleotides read TGCGCCAGCAGCCAAGTAGCGGGGACTGGGTACGAGCAGTACTTC.

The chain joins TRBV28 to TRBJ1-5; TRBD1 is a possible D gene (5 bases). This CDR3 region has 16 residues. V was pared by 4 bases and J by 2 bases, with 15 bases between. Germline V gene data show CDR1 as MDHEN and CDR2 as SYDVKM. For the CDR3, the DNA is TGTGCCAGCAGTTCAAAACGGGGGTTTGGCAATCAGCCCCAGCATTTT. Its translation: CASSSKRGFGNQPQHF.

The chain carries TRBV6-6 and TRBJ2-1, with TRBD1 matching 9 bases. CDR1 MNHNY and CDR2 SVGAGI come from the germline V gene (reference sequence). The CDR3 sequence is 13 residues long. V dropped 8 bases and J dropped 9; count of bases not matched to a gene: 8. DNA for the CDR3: TGTGCCAGCGGACAGGGGTTTATCAGTGAGCAGTTCTTC. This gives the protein CASGQGFISEQFF.

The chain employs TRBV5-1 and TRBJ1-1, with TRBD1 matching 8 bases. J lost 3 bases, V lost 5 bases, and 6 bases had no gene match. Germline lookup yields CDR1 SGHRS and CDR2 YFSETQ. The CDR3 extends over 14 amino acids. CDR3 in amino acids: CASRLDRADTEAFF. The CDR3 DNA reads TGCGCCAGCAGACTGGACAGGGCGGACACTGAAGCTTTCTTT.

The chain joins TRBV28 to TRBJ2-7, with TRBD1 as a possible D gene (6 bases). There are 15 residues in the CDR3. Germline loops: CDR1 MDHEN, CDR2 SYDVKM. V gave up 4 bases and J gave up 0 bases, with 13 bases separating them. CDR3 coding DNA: TGTGCCAGCAGTTCCGGACAGAGAAGCTCCTACGAGCAGTACTTC. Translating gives CASSSGQRSSYEQYF.

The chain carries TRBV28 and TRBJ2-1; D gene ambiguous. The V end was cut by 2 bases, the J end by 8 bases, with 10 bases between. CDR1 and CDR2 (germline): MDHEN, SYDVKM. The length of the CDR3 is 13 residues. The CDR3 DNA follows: TGTGCCAGCAGTTTAAACAGTTTCGATGAGCAGTTCTTC. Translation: CASSLNSFDEQFF.

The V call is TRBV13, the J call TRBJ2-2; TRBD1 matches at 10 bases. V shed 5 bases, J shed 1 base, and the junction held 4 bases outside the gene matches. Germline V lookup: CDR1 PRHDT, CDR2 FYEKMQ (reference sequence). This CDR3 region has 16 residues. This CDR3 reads CASSGTGAGNTGELFF. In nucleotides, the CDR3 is TGTGCCAGCAGCGGGACAGGGGCCGGGAACACCGGGGAGCTGTTTTTT.

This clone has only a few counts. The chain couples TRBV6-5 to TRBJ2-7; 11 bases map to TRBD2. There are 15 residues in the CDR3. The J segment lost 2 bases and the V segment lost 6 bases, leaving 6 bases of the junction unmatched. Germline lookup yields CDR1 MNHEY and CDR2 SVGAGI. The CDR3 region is CASRTLAGVTYEQYF. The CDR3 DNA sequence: TGTGCCAGCAGAACACTAGCGGGGGTAACCTACGAGCAGTACTTC.

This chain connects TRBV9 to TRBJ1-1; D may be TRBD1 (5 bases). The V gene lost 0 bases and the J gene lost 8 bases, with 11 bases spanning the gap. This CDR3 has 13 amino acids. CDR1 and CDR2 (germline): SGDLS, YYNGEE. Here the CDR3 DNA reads TGTGCCAGCAGCGTAGCTAGCGGGGGGGAAGCTTTCTTT. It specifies CASSVASGGEAFF.

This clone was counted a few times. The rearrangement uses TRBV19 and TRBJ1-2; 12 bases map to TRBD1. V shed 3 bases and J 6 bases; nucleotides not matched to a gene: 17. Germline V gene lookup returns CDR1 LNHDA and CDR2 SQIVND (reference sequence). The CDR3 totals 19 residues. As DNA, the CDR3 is TGTGCCAGTAGTATTCGGCGGGACAGGGGGCGCTCATCAGGTGATGGCTACACCTTC. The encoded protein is CASSIRRDRGRSSGDGYTF.

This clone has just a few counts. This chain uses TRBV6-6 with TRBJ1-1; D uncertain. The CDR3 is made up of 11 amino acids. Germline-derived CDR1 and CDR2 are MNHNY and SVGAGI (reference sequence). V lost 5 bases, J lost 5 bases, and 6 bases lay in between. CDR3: CASSRETEAFF. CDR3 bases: TGTGCCAGCAGTCGGGAGACTGAAGCTTTCTTT.

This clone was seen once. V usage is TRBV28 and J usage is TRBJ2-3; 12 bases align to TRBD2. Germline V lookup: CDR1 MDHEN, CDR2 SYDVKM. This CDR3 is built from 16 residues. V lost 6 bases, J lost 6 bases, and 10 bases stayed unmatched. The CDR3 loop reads CASRTGGTSGYDTQYF. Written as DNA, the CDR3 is TGTGCCAGCAGAACCGGGGGGACTAGCGGGTACGATACGCAGTATTTT.

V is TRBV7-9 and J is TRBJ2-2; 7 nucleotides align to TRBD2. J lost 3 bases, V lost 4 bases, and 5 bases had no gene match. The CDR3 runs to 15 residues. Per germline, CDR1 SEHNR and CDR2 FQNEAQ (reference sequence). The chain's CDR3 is CASSSRAGDTGELFF. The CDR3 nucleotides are TGTGCCAGCAGCTCCCGGGCGGGGGACACCGGGGAGCTGTTTTTT.

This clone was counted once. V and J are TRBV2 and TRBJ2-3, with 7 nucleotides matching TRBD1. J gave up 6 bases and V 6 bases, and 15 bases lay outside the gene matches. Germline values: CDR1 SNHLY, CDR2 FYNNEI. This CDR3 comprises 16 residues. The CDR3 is CASRPMTGMMGDTQYF. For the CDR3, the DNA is TGTGCCAGCAGGCCCATGACAGGGATGATGGGCGATACGCAGTATTTT.

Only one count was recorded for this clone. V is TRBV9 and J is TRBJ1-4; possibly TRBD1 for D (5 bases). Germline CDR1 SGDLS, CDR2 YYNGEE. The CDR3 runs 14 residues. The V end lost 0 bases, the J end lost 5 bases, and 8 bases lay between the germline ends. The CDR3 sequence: CASSVGSGNEKLFF. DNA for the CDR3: TGTGCCAGCAGCGTAGGCTCAGGGAATGAAAAACTGTTTTTT.

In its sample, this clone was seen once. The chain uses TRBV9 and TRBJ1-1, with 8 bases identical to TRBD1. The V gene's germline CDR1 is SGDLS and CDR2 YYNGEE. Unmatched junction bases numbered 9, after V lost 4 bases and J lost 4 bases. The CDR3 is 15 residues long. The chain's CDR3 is CASSPRTGKITEAFF. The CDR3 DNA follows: TGTGCCAGCAGCCCTCGGACAGGGAAAATCACTGAAGCTTTCTTT.

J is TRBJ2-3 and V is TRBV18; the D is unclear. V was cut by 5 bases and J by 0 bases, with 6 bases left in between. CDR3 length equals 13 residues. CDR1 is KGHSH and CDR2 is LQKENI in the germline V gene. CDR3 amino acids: CASSSISTDTQYF. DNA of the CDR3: TGTGCCAGCTCATCCATTAGCACAGATACGCAGTATTTT.

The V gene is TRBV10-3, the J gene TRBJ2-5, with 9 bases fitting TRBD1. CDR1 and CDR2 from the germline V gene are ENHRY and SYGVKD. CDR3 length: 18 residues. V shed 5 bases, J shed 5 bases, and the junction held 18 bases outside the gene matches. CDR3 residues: CAISPSIFPGQGRETQYF. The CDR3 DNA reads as TGTGCCATCAGTCCCTCGATCTTTCCGGGACAGGGACGGGAGACCCAGTACTTC.

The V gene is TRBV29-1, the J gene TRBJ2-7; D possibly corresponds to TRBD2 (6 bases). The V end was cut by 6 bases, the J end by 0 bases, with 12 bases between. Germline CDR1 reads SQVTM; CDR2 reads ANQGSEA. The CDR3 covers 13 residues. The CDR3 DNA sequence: TGCAGCGTGGAGGGGTATAGCTCCTACGAGCAGTACTTC. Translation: CSVEGYSSYEQYF.

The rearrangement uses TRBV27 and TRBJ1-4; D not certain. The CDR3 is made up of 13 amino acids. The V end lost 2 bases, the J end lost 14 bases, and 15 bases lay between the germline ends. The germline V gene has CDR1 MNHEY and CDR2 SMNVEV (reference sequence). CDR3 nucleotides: TGTGCCAGCAGTTTAAGGTGGGCGGGTATGCTGTTTTTT. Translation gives CASSLRWAGMLFF.

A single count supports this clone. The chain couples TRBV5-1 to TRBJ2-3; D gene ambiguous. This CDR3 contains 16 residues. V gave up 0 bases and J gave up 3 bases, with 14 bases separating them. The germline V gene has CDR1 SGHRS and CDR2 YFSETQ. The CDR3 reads CASSLAASSRTDTQYF. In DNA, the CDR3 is TGCGCCAGCAGCTTGGCCGCGAGTAGCCGAACAGATACGCAGTATTTT.

The CDR3 here is CASSLDRMEQFF. In nucleotides, the CDR3 is TGCGCCAGCAGCCTGGACAGGATGGAGCAGTTCTTC. This sequence joins TRBV4-3 and TRBJ2-1, with 7 bases identical to TRBD1. The V gene end was trimmed by 4 bases and the J gene end by 10 bases; junction bases not matched to a gene: 4. Germline loops: CDR1 LGHNA, CDR2 YSLEER. The CDR3 contains 12 residues.

The CDR3 protein is CAISEPAGGYNEQFF. The CDR3 region has the DNA TGTGCCATCAGTGAGCCAGCGGGAGGGTACAATGAGCAGTTCTTC. This chain connects TRBV10-3 to TRBJ2-1; 10 bases map to TRBD2. Germline V gene sequence: CDR1 ENHRY, CDR2 SYGVKD. The CDR3 contains 15 residues. J gave up 4 bases and V 2 bases, and 2 bases lay outside the gene matches.

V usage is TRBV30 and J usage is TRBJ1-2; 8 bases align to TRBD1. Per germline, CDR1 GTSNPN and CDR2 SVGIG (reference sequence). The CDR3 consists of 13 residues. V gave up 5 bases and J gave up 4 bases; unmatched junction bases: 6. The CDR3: CAWSTGVLYGYTF. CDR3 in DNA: TGTGCCTGGTCGACAGGGGTCCTCTATGGCTACACCTTC.

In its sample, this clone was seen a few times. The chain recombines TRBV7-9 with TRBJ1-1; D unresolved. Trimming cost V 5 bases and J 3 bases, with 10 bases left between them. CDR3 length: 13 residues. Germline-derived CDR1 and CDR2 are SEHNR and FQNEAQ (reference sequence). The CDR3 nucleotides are TGTGCCAGCAGCCCCCCCGGGGACACTGAAGCTTTCTTT. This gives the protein CASSPPGDTEAFF.

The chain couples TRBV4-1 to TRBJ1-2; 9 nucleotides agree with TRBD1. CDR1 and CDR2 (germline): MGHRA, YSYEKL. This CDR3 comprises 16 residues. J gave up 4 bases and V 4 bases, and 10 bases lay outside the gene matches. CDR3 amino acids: CASSRASGTGFYGYTF. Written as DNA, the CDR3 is TGCGCCAGCAGCCGCGCCTCCGGGACAGGGTTCTATGGCTACACCTTC.

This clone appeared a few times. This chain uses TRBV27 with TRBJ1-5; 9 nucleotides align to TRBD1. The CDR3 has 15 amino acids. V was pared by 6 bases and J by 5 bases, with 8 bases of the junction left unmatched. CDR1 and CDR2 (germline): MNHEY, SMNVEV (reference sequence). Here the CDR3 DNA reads TGTGCCAGCAGGCAGGGACAGGGAGTTTATCAGCCCCAGCATTTT. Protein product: CASRQGQGVYQPQHF.

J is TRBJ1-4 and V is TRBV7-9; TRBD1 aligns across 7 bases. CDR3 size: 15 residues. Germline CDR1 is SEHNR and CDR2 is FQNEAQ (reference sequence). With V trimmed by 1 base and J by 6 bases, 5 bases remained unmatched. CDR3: CASSLGGTAYEKLFF. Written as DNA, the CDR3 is TGTGCCAGCAGCTTAGGGGGGACAGCCTATGAAAAACTGTTTTTT.